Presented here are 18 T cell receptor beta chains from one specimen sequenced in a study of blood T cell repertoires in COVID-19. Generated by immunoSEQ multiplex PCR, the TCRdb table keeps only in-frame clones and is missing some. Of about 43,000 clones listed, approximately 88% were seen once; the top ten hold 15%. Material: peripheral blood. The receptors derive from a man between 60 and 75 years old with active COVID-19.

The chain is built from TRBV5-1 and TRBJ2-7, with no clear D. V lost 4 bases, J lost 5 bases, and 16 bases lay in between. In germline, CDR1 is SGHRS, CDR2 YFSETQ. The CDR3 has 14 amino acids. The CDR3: CASSLKYPVDEQYF. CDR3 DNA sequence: TGCGCCAGCAGCCTCAAATACCCGGTTGACGAGCAGTACTTC.

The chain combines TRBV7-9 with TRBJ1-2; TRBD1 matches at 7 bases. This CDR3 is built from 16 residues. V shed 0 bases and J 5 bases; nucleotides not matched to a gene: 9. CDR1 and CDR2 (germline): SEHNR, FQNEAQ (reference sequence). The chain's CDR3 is CASSLAGGGGSYGYTF. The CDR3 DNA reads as TGTGCCAGCAGCTTAGCAGGGGGCGGCGGTTCGTATGGCTACACCTTC.

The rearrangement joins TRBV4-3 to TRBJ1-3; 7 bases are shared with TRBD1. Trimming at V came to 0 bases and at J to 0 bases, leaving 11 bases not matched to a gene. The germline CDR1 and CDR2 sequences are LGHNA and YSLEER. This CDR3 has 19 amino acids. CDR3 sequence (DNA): TGCGCCAGCAGCCAAGACGTTGGGATGACAGGGATCTCTGGAAACACCATATATTTT. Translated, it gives CASSQDVGMTGISGNTIYF.

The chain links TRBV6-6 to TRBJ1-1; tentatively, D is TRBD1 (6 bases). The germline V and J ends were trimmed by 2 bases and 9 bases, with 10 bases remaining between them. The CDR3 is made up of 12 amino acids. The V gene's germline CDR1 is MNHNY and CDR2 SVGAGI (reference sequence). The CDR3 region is CASSYATGKAFF. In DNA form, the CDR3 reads TGTGCCAGCAGTTACGCGACAGGTAAAGCTTTCTTT.

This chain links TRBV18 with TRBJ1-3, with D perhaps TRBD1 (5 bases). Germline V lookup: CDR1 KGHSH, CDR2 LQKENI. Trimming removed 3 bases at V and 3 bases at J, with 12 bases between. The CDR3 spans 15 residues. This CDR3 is CASSPPGLSGNTIYF. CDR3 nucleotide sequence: TGTGCCAGCTCACCCCCAGGGCTCAGTGGAAACACCATATATTTT.

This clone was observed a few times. CDR3 nucleotide sequence: TGTGCCAGCAGCCATGCGGGGGTCAACATGAGTCCTGAAGCTTTCTTT. Its protein product is CASSHAGVNMSPEAFF. This chain links TRBV4-2 with TRBJ1-1; weak D call: TRBD1 (5 bases). The CDR3 covers 16 residues. Deletions cut 3 bases from V and 6 bases from J, with 20 bases between. Germline CDR1 is LGHNA and CDR2 is YNFKEQ.

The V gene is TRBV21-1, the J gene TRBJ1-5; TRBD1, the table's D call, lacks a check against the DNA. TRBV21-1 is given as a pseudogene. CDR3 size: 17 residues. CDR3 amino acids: CASSIWDRGRGNQPQHF. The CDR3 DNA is TGTGCCAGCAGCATATGGGACAGGGGGCGCGGCAATCAGCCCCAGCATTTT.

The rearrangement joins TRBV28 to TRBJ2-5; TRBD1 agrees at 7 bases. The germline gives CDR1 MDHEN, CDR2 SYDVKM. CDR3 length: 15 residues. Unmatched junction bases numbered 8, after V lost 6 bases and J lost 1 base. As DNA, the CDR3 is TGTGCCAGCAGGATGGACGGGACAGCCCAAGAGACCCAGTACTTC. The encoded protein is CASRMDGTAQETQYF. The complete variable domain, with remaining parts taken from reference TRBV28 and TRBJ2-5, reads DVKVTQSSRYLVKRTGEKVFLECVQDMDHENMFWYRQDPGLGLRLIYFSYDVKMKEKGDIPEGYSVSREKKERFSLILESASTNQTSMYLCASRMDGTAQETQYFGPGTRLLVL.

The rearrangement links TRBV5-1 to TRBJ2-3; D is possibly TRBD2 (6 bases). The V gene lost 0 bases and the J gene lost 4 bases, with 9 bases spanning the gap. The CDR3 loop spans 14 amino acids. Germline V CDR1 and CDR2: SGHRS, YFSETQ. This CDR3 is CASSLARRADTQYF. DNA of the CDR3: TGCGCCAGCAGCTTGGCCAGGAGGGCAGATACGCAGTATTTT.

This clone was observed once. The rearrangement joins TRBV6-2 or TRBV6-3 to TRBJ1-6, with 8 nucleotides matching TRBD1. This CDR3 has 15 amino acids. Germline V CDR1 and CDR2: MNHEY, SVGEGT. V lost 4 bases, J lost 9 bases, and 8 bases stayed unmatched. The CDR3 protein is CASSFQGAQSSPLHF. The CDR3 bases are TGTGCCAGCAGTTTCCAGGGGGCGCAGAGTTCACCCCTCCACTTT.

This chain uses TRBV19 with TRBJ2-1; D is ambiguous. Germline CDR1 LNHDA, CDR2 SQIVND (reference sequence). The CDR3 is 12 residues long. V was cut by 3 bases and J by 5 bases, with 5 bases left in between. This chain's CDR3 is CASSIRDNEQFF. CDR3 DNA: TGTGCCAGTAGTATTCGGGACAATGAGCAGTTCTTC.

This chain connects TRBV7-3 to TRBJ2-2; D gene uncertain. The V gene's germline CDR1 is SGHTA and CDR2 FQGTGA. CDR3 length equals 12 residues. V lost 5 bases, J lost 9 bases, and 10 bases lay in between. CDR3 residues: CASSPMGRELFF. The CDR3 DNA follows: TGTGCCAGCAGCCCTATGGGCCGGGAGCTGTTTTTT.

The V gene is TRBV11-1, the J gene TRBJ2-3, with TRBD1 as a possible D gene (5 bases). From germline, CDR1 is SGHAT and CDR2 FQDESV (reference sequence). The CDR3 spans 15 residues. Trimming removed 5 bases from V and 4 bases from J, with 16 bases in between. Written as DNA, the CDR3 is TGTGCCAGCAGCGCCCCCGACAGAGGCGCAGATACGCAGTATTTT. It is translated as CASSAPDRGADTQYF.

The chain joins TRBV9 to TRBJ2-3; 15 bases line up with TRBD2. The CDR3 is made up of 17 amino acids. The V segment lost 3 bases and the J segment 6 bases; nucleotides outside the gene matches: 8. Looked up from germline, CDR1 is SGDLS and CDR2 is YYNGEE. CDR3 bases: TGTGCCAGCAGCGGGACTAGCGGGAGGGCCAACTACGATACGCAGTATTTT. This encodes CASSGTSGRANYDTQYF.

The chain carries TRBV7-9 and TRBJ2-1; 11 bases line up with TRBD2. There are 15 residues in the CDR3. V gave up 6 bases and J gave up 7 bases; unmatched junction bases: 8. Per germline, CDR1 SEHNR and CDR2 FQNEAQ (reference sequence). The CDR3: CASSHSGGARNEQFF. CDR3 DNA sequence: TGTGCCAGCAGTCATAGCGGGGGGGCCAGAAATGAGCAGTTCTTC.

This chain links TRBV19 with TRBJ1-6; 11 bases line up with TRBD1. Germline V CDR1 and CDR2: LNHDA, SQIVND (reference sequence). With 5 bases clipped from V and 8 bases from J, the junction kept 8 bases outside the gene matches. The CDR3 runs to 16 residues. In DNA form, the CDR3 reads TGTGCCAGTAGTCCGGGACAGGGGGGCGGATATTCACCCCTCCACTTT. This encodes CASSPGQGGGYSPLHF. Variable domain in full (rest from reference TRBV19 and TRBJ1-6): DGGITQSPKYLFRKEGQNVTLSCEQNLNHDAMYWYRQDPGQGLRLIYYSQIVNDFQKGDIAEGYSVSREKKESFPLTVTSAQKNPTAFYLCASSPGQGGGYSPLHFGNGTRLTVT.

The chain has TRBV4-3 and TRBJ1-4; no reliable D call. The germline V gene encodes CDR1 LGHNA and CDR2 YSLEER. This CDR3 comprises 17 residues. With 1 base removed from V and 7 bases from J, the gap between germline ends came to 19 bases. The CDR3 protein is CASSQVSSRGPGEKLFF. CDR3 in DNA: TGCGCCAGCAGCCAAGTAAGCAGTAGAGGGCCGGGTGAAAAACTGTTTTTT.

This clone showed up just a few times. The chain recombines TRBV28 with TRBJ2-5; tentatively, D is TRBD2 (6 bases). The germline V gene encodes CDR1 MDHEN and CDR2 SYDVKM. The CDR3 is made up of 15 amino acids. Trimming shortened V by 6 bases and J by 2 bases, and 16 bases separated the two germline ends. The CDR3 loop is CASSRPKGGQETQYF. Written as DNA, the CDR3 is TGTGCCAGCAGCCGACCCAAAGGAGGGCAAGAGACCCAGTACTTC.